The entry below gives a single T cell receptor (beta chain) sequence along with its context. Its antigen is currently unknown. The source of the sample is a study of cytomegalovirus exposure and HLA in healthy donors. General study findings and limits: TCR beta chains numbering under 200 were designated cytomegalovirus-associated. Reports showed the classifier diagnosing cytomegalovirus status with high specificity and sensitivity.

Germline V gene data show CDR1 as GTSNPN and CDR2 as SVGIG (reference sequence). The CDR3 contains 13 residues. Trimming removed 2 bases from V and 11 bases from J, with 18 bases in between. TCRdb's table, derived via immunoSEQ multiplex PCR, lists solely in-frame clones and lacks some. The data hold approximately 130,000 clones, with more than 70% observed a single time. The sequenced sample was PBMCs. The chain carries TRBV30 and TRBJ1-2; possibly TRBD1 for D (5 bases). The source of this sequence is a woman aged 25 to 39 in good health and CMV-seronegative. The DNA for the CDR3 is TGTGCCTGGAGTTTCCGACAGTCTATGAGATACACCTTC. Its translation: CAWSFRQSMRYTF.